This entry concerns a single T cell receptor beta chain. Its antigen is as yet unknown. The data originate from a study of OX40 agonist ivuxolimab in advanced cancers. Clones were read by immunoSEQ multiplex PCR, and TCRdb kept only the in-frame ones, dropping some. The table lists approximately 66,000 clones, roughly 87% of them singletons. Points from the study as a whole: Certain nonresponders likewise exhibited a low normalized T-cell clonal expansion.

This CDR3 comprises 13 residues. CDR1 is LNHDA, CDR2 SQIVND, per germline (reference sequence). V shed 4 bases, J shed 6 bases, and the junction held 3 bases outside the gene matches. This chain links TRBV19 with TRBJ2-7; 10 bases line up with TRBD1. The sequence was collected from an adult with an advanced solid tumor such as melanoma, head and neck, liver or kidney cancer. The specimen comprised CD4+ or CD8+ T cells sorted from blood, sampled in a trial of the OX40 agonist ivuxolimab. Written as DNA, the CDR3 is TGTGCCAGTAGTAGGGACAGGGGAGGCGAGCAGTACTTC. Amino acids: CASSRDRGGEQYF.